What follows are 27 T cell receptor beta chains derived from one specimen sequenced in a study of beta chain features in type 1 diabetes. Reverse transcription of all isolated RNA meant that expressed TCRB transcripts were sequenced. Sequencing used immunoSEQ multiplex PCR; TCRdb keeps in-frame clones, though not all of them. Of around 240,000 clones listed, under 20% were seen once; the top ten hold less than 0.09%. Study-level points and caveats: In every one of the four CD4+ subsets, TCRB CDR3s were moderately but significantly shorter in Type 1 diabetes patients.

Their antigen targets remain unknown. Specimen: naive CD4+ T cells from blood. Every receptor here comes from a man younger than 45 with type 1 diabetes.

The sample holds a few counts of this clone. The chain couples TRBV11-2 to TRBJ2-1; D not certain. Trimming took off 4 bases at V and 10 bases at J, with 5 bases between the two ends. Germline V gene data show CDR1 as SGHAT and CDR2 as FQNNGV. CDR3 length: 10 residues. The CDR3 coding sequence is TGTGCCAGCAGCTACGGCGAGCAGTTCTTC. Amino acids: CASSYGEQFF.

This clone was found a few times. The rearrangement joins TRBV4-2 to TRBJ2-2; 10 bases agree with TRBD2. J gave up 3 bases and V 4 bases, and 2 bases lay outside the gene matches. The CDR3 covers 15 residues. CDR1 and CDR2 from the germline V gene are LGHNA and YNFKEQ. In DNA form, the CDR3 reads TGTGCCAGCAGCCTTGGACTAGCGGACACCGGGGAGCTGTTTTTT. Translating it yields CASSLGLADTGELFF.

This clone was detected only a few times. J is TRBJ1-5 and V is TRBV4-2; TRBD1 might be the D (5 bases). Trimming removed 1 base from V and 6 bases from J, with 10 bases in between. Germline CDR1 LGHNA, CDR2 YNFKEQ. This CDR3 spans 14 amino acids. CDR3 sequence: CASSQVSGSQPQHF. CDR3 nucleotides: TGTGCCAGCAGCCAAGTTTCAGGGTCTCAGCCCCAGCATTTT.

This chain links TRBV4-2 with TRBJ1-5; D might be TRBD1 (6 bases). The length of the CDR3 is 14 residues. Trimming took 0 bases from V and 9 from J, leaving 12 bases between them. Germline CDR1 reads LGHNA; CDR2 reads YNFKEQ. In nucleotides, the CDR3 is TGTGCCAGCAGCCAAGACCCAGGGGCTTGGCCCCAGCATTTT. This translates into CASSQDPGAWPQHF.

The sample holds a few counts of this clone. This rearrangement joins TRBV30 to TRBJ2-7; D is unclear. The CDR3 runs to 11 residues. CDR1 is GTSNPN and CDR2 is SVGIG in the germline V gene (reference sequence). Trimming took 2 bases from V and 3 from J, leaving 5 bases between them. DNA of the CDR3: TGTGCCTGGAGTACCAACTACGAGCAGTACTTC. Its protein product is CAWSTNYEQYF.

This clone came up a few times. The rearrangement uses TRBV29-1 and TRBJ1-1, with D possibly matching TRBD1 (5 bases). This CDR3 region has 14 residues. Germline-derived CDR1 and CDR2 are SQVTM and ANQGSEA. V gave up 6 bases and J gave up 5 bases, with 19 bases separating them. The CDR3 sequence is CSVTREDWGTEAFF. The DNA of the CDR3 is TGCAGCGTCACCCGCGAGGACTGGGGGACTGAAGCTTTCTTT. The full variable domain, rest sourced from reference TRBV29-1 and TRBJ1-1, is SAVISQKPSRDICQRGTSLTIQCQVDSQVTMMFWYRQQPGQSLTLIATANQGSEATYESGFVIDKFPISRPNLTFSTLTVSNMSPEDSSIYLCSVTREDWGTEAFFGQGTRLTVV.

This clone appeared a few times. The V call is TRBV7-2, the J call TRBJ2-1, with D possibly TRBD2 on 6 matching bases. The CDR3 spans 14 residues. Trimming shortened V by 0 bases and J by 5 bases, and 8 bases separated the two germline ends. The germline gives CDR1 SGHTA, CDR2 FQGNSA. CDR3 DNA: TGTGCCAGCAGCTTAGCGGGACTCCACAATGAGCAGTTCTTC. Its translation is CASSLAGLHNEQFF.

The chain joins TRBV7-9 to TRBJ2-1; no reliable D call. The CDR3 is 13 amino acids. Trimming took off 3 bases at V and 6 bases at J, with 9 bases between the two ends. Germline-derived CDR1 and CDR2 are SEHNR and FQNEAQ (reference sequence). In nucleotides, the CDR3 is TGTGCCAGCAGCTTTGAGTCTTTCAATGAGCAGTTCTTC. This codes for CASSFESFNEQFF.

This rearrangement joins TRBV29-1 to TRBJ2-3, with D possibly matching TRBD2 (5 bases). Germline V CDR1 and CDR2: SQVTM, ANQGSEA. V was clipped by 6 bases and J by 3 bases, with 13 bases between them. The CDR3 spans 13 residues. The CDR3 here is CSVARDETDTQYF. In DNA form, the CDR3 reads TGCAGCGTGGCCCGGGATGAGACAGATACGCAGTATTTT.

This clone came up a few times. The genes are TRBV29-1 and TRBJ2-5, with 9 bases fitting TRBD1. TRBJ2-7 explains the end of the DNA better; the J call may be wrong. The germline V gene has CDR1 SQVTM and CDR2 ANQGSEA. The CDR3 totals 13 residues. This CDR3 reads CSVSRDRDYEQYF. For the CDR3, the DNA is TGCAGCGTGTCCCGGGACAGGGACTACGAGCAGTACTTC.

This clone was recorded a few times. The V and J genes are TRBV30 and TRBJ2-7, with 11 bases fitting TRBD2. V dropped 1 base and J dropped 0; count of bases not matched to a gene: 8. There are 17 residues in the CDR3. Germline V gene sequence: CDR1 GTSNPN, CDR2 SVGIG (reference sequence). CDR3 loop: CAWSGRAGTSGSYEQYF. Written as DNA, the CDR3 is TGTGCCTGGAGTGGACGGGCCGGGACTAGCGGCTCCTACGAGCAGTACTTC.

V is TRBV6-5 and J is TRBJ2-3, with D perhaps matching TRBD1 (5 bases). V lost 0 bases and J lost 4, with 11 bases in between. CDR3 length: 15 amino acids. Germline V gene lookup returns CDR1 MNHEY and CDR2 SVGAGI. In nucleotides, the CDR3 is TGTGCCAGCAGTTACTCGACGACAGTGGCAGATACGCAGTATTTT. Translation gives CASSYSTTVADTQYF.

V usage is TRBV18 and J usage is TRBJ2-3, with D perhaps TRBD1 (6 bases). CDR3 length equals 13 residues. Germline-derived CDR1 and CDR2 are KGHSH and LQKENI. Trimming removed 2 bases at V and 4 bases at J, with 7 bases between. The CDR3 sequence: CASSPTGPDTQYF. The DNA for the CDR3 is TGTGCCAGCTCACCAACAGGGCCAGATACGCAGTATTTT.

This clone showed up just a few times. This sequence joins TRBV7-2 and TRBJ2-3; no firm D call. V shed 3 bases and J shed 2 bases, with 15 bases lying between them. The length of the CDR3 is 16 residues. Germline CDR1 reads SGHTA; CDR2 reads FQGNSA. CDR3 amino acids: CASSLTRRSLTDTQYF. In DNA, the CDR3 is TGTGCCAGCAGCTTGACCCGTCGGTCCCTCACAGATACGCAGTATTTT.

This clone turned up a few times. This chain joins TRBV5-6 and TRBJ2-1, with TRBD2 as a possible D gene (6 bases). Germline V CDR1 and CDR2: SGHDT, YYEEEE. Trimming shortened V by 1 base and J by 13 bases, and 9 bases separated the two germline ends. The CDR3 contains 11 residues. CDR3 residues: CASSLRGGQFF. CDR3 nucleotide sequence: TGTGCCAGCAGCTTGAGGGGAGGACAGTTCTTC.

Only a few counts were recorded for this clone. CDR3 nucleotides: TGTGCCTGGAGTAGACGGGAGCGCACAGATACGCAGTATTTT. Its protein product is CAWSRRERTDTQYF. V and J are TRBV30 and TRBJ2-3; D might be TRBD2 (6 bases). From germline, CDR1 is GTSNPN and CDR2 SVGIG (reference sequence). Between the trimmed V and J ends, which lost 2 bases and 1 base, there was a span of 10 bases. This CDR3 has 14 amino acids.

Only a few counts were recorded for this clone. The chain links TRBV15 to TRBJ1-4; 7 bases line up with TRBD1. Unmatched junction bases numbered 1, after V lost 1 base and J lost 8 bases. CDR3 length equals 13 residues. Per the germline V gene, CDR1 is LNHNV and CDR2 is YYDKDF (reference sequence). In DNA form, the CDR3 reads TGTGCCACCAGCAGAGGACAGGGCGAAAAACTGTTTTTT. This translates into CATSRGQGEKLFF. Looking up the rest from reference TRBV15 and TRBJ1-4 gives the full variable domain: DAMVIQNPRYQVTQFGKPVTLSCSQTLNHNVMYWYQQKSSQAPKLLFHYYDKDFNNEADTPDNFQSRRPNTSFCFLDIRSPGLGDTAMYLCATSRGQGEKLFFGSGTQLSVL.

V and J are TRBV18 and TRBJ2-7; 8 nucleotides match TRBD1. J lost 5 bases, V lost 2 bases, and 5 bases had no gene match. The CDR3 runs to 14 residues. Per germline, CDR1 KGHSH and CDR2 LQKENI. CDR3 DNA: TGTGCCAGCTCACCAATGGACAGGGCGAACGAGCAGTACTTC. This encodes CASSPMDRANEQYF.

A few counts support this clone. This CDR3 is CASSLTSGSDNEQFF. CDR3 DNA sequence: TGTGCCAGCTCACTTACTAGCGGGAGTGATAATGAGCAGTTCTTC. V gene TRBV18 combines with J gene TRBJ2-1; 11 nucleotides agree with TRBD2. The junction had 6 bases not matched to a gene; V was cut back by 4 bases and J by 7 bases. The CDR3 contains 15 residues. Germline lookup yields CDR1 KGHSH and CDR2 LQKENI.

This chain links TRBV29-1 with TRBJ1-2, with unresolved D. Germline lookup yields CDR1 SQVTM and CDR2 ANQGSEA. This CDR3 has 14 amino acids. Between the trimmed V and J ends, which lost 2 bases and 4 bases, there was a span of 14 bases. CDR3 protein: CSVEKGLEGYGYTF. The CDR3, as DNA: TGCAGCGTTGAAAAAGGGTTGGAGGGCTATGGCTACACCTTC.

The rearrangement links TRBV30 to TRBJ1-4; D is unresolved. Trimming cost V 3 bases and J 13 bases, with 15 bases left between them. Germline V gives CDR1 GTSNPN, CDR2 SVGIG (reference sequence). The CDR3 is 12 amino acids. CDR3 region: CAWSTAVALLFF. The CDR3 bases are TGTGCCTGGAGCACGGCCGTTGCGTTACTGTTTTTT.

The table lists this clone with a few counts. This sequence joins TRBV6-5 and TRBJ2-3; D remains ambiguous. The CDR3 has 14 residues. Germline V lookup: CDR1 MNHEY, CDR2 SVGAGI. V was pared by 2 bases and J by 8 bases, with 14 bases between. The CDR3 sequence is CASSYGVFAVTQYF. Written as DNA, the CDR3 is TGTGCCAGCAGTTACGGGGTGTTCGCGGTTACGCAGTATTTT.

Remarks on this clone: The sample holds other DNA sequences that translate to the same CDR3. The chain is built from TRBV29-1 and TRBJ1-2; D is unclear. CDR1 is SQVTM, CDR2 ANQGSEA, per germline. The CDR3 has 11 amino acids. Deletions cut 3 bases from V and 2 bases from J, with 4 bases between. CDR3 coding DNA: TGCAGCGTTGAGACCAACTATGGCTACACCTTC. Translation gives CSVETNYGYTF.

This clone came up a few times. This CDR3 reads CASRAGGEYNEQFF. For the CDR3, the DNA is TGTGCCAGCAGAGCGGGAGGGGAATACAATGAGCAGTTCTTC. V is TRBV28 and J is TRBJ2-1; 10 bases fit TRBD2. The germline CDR1 and CDR2 sequences are MDHEN and SYDVKM. The junction had 3 bases not matched to a gene; V was cut back by 6 bases and J by 4 bases. The CDR3 covers 14 residues.

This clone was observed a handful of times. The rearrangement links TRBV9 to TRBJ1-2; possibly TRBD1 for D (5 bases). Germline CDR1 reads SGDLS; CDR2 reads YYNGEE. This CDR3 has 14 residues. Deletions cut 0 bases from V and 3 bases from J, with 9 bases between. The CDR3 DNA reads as TGTGCCAGCAGCGTAGCGGACACATACTATGGCTACACCTTC. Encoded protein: CASSVADTYYGYTF.

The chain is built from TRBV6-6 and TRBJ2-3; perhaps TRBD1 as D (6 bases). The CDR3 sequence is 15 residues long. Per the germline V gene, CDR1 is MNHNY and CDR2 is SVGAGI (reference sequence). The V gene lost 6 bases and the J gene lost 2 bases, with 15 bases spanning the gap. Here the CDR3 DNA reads TGTGCCAGCAGCTCAGACAGGTCCTACACAGATACGCAGTATTTT. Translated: CASSSDRSYTDTQYF.

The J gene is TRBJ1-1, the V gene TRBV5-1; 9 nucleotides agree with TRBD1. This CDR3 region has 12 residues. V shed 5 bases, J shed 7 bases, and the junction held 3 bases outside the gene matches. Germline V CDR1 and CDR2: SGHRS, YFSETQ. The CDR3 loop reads CASSRTGDEAFF. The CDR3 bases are TGCGCCAGCAGTCGGACAGGGGATGAAGCTTTCTTT.